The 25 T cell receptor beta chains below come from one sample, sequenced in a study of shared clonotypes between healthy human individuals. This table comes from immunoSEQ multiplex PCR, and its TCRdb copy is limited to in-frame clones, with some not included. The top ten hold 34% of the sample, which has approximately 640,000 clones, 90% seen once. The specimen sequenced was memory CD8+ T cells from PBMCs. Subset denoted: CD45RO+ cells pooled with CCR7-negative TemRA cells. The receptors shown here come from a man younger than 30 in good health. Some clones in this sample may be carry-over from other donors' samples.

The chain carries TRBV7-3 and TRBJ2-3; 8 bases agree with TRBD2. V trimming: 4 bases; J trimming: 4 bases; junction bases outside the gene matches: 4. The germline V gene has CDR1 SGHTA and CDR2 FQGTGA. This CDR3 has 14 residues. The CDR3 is CASSSLAGSDTQYF. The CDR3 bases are TGTGCCAGCAGCTCCTTAGCGGGATCAGATACGCAGTATTTT. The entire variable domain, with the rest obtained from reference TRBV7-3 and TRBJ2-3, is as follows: GAGVSQTPSNKVTEKGKYVELRCDPISGHTALYWYRQSLGQGPEFLIYFQGTGAADDSGLPNDRFFAVRPEGSVSTLKIQRTERGDSAVYLCASSSLAGSDTQYFGPGTRLTVL.

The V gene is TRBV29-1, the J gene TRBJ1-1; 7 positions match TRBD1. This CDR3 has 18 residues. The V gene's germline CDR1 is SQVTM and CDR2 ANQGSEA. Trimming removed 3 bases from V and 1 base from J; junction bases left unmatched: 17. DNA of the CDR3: TGCAGCGTTGAGGTCCCATTAATGCACAGGGGATCGAACACTGAAGCTTTCTTT. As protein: CSVEVPLMHRGSNTEAFF.

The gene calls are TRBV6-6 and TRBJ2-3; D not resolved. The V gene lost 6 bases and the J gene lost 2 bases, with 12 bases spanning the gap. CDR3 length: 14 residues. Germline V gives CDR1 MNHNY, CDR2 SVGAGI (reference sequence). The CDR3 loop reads CASSPLGYTDTQYF. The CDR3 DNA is TGTGCCAGCAGCCCGTTGGGATACACAGATACGCAGTATTTT.

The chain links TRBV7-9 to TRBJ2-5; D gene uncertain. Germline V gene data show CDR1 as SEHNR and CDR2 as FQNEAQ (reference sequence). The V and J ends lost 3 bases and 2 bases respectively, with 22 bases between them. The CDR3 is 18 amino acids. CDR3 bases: TGTGCCAGCAGCTTTGCGAATAGCTATTCTGACTTACAAGAGACCCAGTACTTC. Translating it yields CASSFANSYSDLQETQYF.

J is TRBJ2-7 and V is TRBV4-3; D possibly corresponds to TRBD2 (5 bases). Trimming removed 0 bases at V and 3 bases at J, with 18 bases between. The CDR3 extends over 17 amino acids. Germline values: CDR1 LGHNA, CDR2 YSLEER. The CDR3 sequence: CASSQDPSGSLSYEQYF. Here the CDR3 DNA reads TGCGCCAGCAGCCAAGACCCCAGCGGCTCCTTGAGCTACGAGCAGTACTTC.

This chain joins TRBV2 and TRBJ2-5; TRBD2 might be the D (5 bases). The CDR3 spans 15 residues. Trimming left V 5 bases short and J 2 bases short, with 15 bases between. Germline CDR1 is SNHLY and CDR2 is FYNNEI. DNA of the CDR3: TGTGCCAGCAGTCCGGACTGGTATGGTCAAGAGACCCAGTACTTC. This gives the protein CASSPDWYGQETQYF.

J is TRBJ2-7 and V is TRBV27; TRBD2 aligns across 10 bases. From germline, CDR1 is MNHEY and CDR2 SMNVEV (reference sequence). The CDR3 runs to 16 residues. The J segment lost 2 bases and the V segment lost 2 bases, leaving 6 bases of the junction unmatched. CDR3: CASSLGGLAPPYEQYF. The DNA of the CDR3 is TGTGCCAGCAGTTTAGGGGGACTAGCGCCTCCCTACGAGCAGTACTTC.

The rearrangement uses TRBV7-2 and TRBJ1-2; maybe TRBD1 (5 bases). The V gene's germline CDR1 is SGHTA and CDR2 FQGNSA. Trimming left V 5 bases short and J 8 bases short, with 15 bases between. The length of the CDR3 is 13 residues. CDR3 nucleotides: TGTGCCAGCAGCCGGGGCGATAGGGGAGGCTACACCTTC. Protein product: CASSRGDRGGYTF.

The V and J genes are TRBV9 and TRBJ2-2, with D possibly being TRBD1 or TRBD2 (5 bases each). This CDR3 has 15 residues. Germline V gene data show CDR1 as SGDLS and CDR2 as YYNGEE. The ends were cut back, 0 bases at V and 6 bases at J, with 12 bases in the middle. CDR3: CASSVARGQAGELFF. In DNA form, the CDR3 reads TGTGCCAGCAGCGTAGCTCGGGGCCAAGCCGGGGAGCTGTTTTTT. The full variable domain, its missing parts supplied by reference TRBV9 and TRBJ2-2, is DSGVTQTPKHLITATGQRVTLRCSPRSGDLSVYWYQQSLDQGLQFLIQYYNGEERAKGNILERFSAQQFPDLHSELNLSSLELGDSALYFCASSVARGQAGELFFGEGSRLTVL.

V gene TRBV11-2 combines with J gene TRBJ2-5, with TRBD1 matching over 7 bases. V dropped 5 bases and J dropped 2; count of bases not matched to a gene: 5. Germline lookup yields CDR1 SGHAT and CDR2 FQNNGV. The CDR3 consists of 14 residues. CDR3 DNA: TGTGCCAGCAGCACCAGACAGGGACAAGAGACCCAGTACTTC. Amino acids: CASSTRQGQETQYF.

The CDR3 is CASSIYRASTEAFF. CDR3 nucleotide sequence: TGTGCCAGCAGCATTTACAGGGCATCCACTGAAGCTTTCTTT. V usage is TRBV5-4 and J usage is TRBJ1-1; D is possibly TRBD1 (6 bases). There are 14 residues in the CDR3. Germline lookup yields CDR1 SGHNT and CDR2 YYREEE (reference sequence). V was shortened by 4 bases and J by 4 bases, with 14 bases between the two germline ends.

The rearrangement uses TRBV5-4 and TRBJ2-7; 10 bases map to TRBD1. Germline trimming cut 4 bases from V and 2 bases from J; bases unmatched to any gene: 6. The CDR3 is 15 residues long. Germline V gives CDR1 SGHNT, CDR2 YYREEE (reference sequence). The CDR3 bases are TGTGCCAGCAGCCCCGACAGGGGGCGGCCCTACGAGCAGTACTTC. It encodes CASSPDRGRPYEQYF.

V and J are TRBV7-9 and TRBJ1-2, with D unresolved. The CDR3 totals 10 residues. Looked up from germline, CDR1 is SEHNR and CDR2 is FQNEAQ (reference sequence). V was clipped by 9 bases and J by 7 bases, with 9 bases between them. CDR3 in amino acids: CARPWVGYTF. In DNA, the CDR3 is TGTGCCAGACCCTGGGTTGGCTACACCTTC.

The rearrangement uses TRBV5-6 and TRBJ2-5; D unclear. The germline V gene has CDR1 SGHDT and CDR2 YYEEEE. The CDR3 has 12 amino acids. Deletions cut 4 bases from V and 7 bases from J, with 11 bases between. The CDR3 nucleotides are TGTGCCAGCAGCCCTGGCGATGGGACCCAGTACTTC. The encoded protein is CASSPGDGTQYF. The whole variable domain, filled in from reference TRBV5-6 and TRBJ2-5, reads DAGVTQSPTHLIKTRGQQVTLRCSPKSGHDTVSWYQQALGQGPQFIFQYYEEEERQRGNFPDRFSGHQFPNYSSELNVNALLLGDSALYLCASSPGDGTQYFGPGTRLLVL.

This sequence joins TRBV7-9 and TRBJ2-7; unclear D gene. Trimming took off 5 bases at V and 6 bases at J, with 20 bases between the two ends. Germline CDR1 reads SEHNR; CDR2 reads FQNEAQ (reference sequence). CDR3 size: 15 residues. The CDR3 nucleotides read TGTGCCAGCAGCCCGGACGGCCGTAGGTTTGGCGAGCAGTACTTC. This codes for CASSPDGRRFGEQYF.

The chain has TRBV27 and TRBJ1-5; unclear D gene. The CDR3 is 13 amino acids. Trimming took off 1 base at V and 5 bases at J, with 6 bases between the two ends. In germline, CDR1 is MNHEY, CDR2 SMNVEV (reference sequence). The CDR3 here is CASSLWQDQPQHF. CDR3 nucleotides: TGTGCCAGCAGTTTATGGCAGGATCAGCCCCAGCATTTT.

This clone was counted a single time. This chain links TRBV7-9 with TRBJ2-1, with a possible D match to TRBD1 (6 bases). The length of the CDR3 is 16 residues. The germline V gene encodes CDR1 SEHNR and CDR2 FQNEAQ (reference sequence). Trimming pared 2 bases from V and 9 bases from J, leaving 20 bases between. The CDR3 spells CASSLYPIQTGSEQFF. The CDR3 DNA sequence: TGTGCCAGCAGCTTATATCCTATACAGACAGGTTCTGAGCAGTTCTTC.

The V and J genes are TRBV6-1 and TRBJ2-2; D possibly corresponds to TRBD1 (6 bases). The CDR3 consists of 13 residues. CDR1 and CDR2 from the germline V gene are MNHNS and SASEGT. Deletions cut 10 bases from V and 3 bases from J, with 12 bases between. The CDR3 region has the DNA TGTGCCACCTCGGACAGCGACACCGGGGAGCTGTTTTTT. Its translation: CATSDSDTGELFF.

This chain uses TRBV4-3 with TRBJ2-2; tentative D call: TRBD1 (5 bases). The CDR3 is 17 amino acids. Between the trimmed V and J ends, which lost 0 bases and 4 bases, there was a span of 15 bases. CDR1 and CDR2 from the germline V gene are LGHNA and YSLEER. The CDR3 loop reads CASSQDLTEWGTGELFF. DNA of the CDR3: TGCGCCAGCAGCCAAGATCTGACAGAGTGGGGCACCGGGGAGCTGTTTTTT.

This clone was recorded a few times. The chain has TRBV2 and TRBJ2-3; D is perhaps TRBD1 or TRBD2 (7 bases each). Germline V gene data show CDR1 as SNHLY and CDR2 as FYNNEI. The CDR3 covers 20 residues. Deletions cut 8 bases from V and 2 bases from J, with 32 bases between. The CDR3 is CASLEQQGRAPRGHTDTQYF. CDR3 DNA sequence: TGTGCCAGCTTGGAACAACAGGGGAGGGCCCCGCGCGGGCACACAGATACGCAGTATTTT.

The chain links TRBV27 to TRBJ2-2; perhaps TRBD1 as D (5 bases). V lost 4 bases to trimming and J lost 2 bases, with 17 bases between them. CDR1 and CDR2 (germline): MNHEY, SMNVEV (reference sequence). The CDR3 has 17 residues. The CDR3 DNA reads TGTGCCAGCAGTTCAGTCGCAGGGTATTCAAACACCGGGGAGCTGTTTTTT. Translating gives CASSSVAGYSNTGELFF.

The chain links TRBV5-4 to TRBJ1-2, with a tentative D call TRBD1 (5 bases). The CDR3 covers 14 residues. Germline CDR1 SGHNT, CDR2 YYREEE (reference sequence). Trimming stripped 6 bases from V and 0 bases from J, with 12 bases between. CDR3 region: CASNEGEANYGYTF. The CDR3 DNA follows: TGTGCCAGCAACGAAGGGGAAGCTAACTATGGCTACACCTTC.

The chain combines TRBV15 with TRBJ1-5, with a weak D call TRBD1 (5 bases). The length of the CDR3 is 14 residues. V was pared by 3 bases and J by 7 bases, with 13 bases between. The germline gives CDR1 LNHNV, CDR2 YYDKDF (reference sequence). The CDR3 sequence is CATSRTGGEQPQHF. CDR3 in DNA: TGTGCCACCAGCAGGACGGGGGGAGAACAGCCCCAGCATTTT.

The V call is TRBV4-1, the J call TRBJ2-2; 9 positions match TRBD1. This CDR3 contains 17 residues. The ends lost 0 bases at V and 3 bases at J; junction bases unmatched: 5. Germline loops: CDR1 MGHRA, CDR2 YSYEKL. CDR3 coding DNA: TGCGCCAGCAGCCAAGAGGAGACAGGGGGGGACACCGGGGAGCTGTTTTTT. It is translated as CASSQEETGGDTGELFF.

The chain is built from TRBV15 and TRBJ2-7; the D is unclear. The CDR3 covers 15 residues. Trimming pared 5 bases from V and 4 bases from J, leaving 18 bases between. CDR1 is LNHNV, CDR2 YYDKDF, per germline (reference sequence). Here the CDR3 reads CATSPKAGAFYEQYF. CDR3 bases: TGTGCCACCAGCCCCAAAGCAGGCGCTTTTTACGAGCAGTACTTC.